The next 2 T cell receptor beta chains were all read from a single sample in a study of cytomegalovirus exposure and HLA in healthy donors. PCR primers comprised 60 Vbeta and 13 Jbeta primers. This table comes from immunoSEQ multiplex PCR, and its TCRdb copy is limited to in-frame clones, with some not included. The repertoire includes 170,000 or so clones, about four fifths of them detected once, and 1% sits in the top ten. The source material was PBMCs. Every receptor here comes from a woman between 45 and 60 years old in good health and CMV-seropositive.

V usage is TRBV11-1 and J usage is TRBJ2-7; 12 nucleotides match TRBD2. Germline trimming cut 3 bases from V and 7 bases from J; bases unmatched to any gene: 7. Germline V gene sequence: CDR1 SGHAT, CDR2 FQDESV (reference sequence). CDR3 length: 15 residues. DNA for the CDR3: TGTGCCAGCAGCTTTAGACTAGCGGGAGTGGAGGAGCAGTACTTC. It translates to CASSFRLAGVEEQYF.

The sample holds one count of this clone. The rearrangement links TRBV5-1 to TRBJ2-7, with TRBD2 identical over 9 bases. V lost 4 bases to trimming and J lost 5 bases; unmatched junction nucleotides: 10. Per germline, CDR1 SGHRS and CDR2 YFSETQ. The CDR3 covers 15 residues. The CDR3 DNA reads TGCGCCAGCAGCCCCCATAGCGGGAGAGGCGACGAGCAGTACTTC. This sequence encodes CASSPHSGRGDEQYF. The full variable domain, rest sourced from reference TRBV5-1 and TRBJ2-7, is KAGVTQTPRYLIKTRGQQVTLSCSPISGHRSVSWYQQTPGQGLQFLFEYFSETQRNKGNFPGRFSGRQFSNSRSEMNVSTLELGDSALYLCASSPHSGRGDEQYFGPGTRLTVT.